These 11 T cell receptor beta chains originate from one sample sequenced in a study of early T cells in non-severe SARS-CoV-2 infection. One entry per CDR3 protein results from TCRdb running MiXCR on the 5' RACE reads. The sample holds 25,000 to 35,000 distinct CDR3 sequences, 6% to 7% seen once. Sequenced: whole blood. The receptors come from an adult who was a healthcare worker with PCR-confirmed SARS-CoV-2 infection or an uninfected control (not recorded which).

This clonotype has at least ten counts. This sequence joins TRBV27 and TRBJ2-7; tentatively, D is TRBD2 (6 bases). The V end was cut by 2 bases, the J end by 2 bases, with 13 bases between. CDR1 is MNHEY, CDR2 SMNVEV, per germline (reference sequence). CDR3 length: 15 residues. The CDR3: CASSLMGGITYEQYF. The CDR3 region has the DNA TGTGCCAGCAGTTTAATGGGCGGGATCACCTACGAGCAGTACTTC.

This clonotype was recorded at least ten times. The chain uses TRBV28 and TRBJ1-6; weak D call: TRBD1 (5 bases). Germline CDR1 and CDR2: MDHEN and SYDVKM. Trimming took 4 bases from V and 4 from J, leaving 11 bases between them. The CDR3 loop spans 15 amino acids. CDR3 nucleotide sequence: TGTGCCAGCAGTTCACAGACAGATTATAATTCACCCCTCCACTTT. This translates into CASSSQTDYNSPLHF. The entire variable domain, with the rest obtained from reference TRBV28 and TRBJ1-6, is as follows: DVKVTQSSRYLVKRTGEKVFLECVQDMDHENMFWYRQDPGLGLRLIYFSYDVKMKEKGDIPEGYSVSREKKERFSLILESASTNQTSMYLCASSSQTDYNSPLHFGNGTRLTVT.

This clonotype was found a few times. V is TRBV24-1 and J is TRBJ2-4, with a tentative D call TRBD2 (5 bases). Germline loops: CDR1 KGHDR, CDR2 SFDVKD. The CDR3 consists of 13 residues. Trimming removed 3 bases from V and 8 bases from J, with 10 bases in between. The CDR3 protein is CATSDGGSDIQYF. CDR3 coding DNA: TGTGCCACCAGTGATGGAGGTTCAGACATTCAGTACTTC.

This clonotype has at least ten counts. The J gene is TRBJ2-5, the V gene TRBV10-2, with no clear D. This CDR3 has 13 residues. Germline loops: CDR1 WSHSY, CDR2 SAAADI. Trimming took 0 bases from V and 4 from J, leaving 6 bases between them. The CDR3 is CASSESWGETQYF. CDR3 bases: TGCGCCAGCAGTGAGTCGTGGGGAGAGACCCAGTACTTC.

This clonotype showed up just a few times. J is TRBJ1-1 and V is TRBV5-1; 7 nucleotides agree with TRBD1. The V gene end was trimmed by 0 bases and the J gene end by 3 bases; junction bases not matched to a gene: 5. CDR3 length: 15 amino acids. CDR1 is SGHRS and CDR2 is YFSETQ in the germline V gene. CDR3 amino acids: CASSLGQGWHTEAFF. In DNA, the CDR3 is TGCGCCAGCAGCTTGGGACAGGGATGGCACACTGAAGCTTTCTTT.

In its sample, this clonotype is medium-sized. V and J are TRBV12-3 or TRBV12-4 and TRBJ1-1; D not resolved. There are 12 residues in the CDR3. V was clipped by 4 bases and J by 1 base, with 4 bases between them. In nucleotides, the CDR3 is TGTGCCAGCAGTTGGGGGAACACTGAAGCTTTCTTT. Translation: CASSWGNTEAFF.

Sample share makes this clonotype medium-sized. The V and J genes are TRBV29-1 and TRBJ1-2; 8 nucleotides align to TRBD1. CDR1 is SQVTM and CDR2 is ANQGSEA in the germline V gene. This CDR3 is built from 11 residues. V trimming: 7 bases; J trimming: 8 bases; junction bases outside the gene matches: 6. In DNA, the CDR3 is TGCAGCGCAGACAGGGGTTTCGGCTACACCTTC. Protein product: CSADRGFGYTF.

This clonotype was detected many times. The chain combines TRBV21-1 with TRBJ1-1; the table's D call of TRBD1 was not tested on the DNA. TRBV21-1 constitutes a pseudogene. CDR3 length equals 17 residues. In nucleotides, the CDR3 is TGTGCCAGCAGCAAAAGAACTGTCTGGACAGGGCGGACTGAAGCTTTCTTT. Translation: CASSKRTVWTGRTEAFF.

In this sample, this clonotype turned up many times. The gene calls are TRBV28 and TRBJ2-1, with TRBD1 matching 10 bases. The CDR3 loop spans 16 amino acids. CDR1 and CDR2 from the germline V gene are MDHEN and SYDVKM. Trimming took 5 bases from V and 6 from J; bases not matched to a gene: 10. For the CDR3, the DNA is TGTGCCAGCAGTCGTAGACAGGGGGCCTCTAGCAATGAGCAGTTCTTC. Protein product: CASSRRQGASSNEQFF.

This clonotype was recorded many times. CDR3 coding DNA: TGCGCCAGGTTCCCGACAGGGAAGGTTCAGCCCCAGCATTTT. The encoded protein is CARFPTGKVQPQHF. The chain links TRBV5-1 to TRBJ1-5; 7 bases match TRBD1. CDR3 length: 14 residues. Germline lookup yields CDR1 SGHRS and CDR2 YFSETQ. V shed 8 bases, J shed 6 bases, and the junction held 11 bases outside the gene matches. Using reference TRBV5-1 and TRBJ1-5 for the parts outside the CDR3, the full variable domain is KAGVTQTPRYLIKTRGQQVTLSCSPISGHRSVSWYQQTPGQGLQFLFEYFSETQRNKGNFPGRFSGRQFSNSRSEMNVSTLELGDSALYLCARFPTGKVQPQHFGDGTRLSIL.

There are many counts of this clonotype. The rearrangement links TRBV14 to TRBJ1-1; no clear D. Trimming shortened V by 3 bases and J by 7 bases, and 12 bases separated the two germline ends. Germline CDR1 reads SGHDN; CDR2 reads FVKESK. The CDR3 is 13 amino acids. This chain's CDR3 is CASSQSRDGEAFF. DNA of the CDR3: TGTGCCAGCAGCCAGAGTCGGGATGGTGAAGCTTTCTTT.